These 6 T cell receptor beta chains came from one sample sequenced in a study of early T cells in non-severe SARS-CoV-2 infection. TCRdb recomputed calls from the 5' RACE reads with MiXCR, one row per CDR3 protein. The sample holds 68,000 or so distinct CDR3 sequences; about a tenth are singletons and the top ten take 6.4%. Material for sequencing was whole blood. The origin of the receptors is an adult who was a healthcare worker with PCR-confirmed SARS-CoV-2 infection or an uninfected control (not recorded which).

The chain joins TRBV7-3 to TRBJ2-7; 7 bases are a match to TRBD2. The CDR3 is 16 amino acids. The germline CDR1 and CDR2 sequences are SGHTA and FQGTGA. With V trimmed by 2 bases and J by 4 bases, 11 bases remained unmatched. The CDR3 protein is CASSLVPASGGYEQYF. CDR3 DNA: TGTGCCAGCAGCTTAGTCCCAGCGTCGGGAGGATACGAGCAGTACTTC.

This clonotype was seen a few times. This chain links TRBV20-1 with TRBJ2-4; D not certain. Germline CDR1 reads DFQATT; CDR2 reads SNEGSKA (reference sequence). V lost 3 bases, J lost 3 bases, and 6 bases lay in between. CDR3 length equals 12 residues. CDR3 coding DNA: TGCAGTGCTAGGTCCAACAAAAACATTCAGTACTTC. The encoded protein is CSARSNKNIQYF.

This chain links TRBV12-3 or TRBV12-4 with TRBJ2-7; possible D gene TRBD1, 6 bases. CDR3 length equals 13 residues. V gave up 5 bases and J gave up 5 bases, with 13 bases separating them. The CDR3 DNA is TGTGCCAGCAGTACAGGGTCGGGCCACGAGCAGTACTTC. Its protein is CASSTGSGHEQYF.

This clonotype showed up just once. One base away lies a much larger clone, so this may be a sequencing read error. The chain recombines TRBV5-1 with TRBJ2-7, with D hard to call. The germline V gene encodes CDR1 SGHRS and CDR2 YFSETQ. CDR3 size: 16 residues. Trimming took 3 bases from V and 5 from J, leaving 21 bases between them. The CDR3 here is CASSSSVGASTHEQYF. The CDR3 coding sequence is TGCGCCAGCAGCTCCTCCGTAGGCGCGAGCACCCACGAGCAGTACTTC.

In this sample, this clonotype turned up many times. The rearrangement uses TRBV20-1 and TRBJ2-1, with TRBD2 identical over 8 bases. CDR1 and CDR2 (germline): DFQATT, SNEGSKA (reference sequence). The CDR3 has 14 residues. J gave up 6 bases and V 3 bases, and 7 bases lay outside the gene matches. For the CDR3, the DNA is TGCAGTGCTAGCGGGACTAGGATCCCCAATGAGCAGTTCTTC. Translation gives CSASGTRIPNEQFF.

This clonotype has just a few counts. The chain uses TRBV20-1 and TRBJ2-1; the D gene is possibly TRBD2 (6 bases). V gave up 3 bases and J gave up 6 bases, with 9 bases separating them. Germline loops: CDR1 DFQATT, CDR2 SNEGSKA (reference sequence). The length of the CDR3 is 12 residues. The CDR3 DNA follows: TGCAGTGCTAGCCGGGAGAGCAATGAGCAGTTCTTC. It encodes CSASRESNEQFF.